This T cell receptor beta chain stems from a study of cytotoxic CD8 clonotypes in ibrutinib-treated CLL. Notes on this clone: What it binds is unknown.

Libraries were prepared by immunoSEQ multiplex PCR; TCRdb keeps only in-frame clonotypes and omits some of them. The table has some 8,900 clones, 60% to 80% seen once. Cryopreserved PBMCs provided around 2 micrograms of genomic DNA for the TCR beta libraries. Per germline, CDR1 LGHNA and CDR2 YNFKEQ. Trimming cost V 4 bases and J 2 bases; bases outside gene matches: 4. The CDR3 extends over 16 amino acids. Study findings and constraints: Public clonotypes were rare and shrank or held steady on treatment. Ibrutinib response saw clonality rise, and progression saw it return toward baseline. Clonality correlated strongly with circulating CD8+ T cells and exceeded age-matched healthy donors at baseline.

This chain uses TRBV4-2 with TRBJ2-5; 13 bases are a match to TRBD2. The origin of this receptor is a human donor with chronic lymphocytic leukemia. This specimen was PBMCs, taken before ibrutinib treatment. The chain's CDR3 is CASSLTSGRPQETQYF. For the CDR3, the DNA is TGTGCCAGCAGCCTGACTAGCGGGAGGCCTCAAGAGACCCAGTACTTC.